This TCR beta chain appears in the sequencing data of a study of T cells in Graves' hyperthyroidism and ophthalmopathy. RNA transcripts provided the source from which TCR beta CDR3 regions were amplified. During a first-round RT-PCR of the TCR CDR3, the HTBI primer set was used. MiXCR was run by TCRdb on the multiplex PCR reads, yielding one entry per CDR3 protein. Of roughly 740,000 distinct CDR3 sequences in the sample, about 16% were seen once. Hyperthyroidism, newly diagnosed and lasting under 2 months, affected patients aged 18 to 65. CDR3 length: 13 residues. From germline, CDR1 is SNHLY and CDR2 FYNNEI. V lost 2 bases and J lost 0, with 5 bases in between. Details on this clonotype: Its antigen is not known.

Study-wide results and caveats: Ophthalmopathy, which appeared later, was predicted by the model a median about 6 months before onset.

The chain has TRBV2 and TRBJ2-7, with D uncertain. The source of this sequence is a man between 18 and 29 years old with Graves' hyperthyroidism. Source material: blood. The CDR3 region is CASSEPPSYEQYF. CDR3 nucleotide sequence: TGTGCCAGCAGTGAACCCCCCTCCTACGAGCAGTACTTC.